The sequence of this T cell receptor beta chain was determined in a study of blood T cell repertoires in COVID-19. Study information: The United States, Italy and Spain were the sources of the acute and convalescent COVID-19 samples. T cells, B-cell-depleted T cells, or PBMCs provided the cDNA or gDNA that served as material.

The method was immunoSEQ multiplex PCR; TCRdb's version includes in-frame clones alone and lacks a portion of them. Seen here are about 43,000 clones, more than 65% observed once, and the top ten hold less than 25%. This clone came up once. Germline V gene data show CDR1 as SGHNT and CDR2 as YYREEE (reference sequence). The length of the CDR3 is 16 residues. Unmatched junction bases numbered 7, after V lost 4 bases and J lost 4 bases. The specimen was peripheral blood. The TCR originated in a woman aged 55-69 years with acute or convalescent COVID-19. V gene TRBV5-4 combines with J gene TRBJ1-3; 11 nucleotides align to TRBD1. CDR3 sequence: CASSLGQGAAGNTIYF. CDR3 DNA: TGTGCCAGCAGCCTAGGACAGGGGGCGGCCGGAAACACCATATATTTT. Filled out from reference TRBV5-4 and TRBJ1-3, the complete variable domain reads ETGVTQSPTHLIKTRGQQVTLRCSSQSGHNTVSWYQQALGQGPQFIFQYYREEENGRGNFPPRFSGLQFPNYSSELNVNALELDDSALYLCASSLGQGAAGNTIYFGEGSWLTVV.